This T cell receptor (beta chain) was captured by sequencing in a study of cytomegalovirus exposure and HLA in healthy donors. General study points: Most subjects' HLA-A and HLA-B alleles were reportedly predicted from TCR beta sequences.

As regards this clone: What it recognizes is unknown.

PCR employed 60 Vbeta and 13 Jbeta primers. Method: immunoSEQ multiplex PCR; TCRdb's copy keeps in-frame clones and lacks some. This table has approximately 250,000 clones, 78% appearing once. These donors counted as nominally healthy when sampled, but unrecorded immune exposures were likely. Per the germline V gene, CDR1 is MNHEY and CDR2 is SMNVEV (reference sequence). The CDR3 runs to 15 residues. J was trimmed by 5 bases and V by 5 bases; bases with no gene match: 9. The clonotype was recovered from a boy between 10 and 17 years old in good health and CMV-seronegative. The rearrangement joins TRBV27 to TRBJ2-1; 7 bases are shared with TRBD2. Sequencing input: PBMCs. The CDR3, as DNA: TGTGCCAGCAGTACCCTAGCGGACCCGCACAATGAGCAGTTCTTC. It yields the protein CASSTLADPHNEQFF.